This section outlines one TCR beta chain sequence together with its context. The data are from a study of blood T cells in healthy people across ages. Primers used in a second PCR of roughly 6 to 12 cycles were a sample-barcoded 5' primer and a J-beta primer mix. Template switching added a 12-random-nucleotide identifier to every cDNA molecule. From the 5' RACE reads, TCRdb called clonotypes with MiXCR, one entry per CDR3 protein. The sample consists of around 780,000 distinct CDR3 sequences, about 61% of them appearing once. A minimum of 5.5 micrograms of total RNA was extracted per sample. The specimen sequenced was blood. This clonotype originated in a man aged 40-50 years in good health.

The CDR3 loop is CASSLPGGPSLDTQYF. As DNA, the CDR3 is TGTGCCAGCAGCCTTCCAGGCGGGCCCTCGCTAGATACGCAGTATTTT. V gene TRBV7-2 combines with J gene TRBJ2-3, with D perhaps TRBD2 (5 bases). V lost 5 bases to trimming and J lost 5 bases, with 20 bases between them. The CDR3 has 16 residues. CDR1 and CDR2 (germline): SGHTA, FQGNSA.